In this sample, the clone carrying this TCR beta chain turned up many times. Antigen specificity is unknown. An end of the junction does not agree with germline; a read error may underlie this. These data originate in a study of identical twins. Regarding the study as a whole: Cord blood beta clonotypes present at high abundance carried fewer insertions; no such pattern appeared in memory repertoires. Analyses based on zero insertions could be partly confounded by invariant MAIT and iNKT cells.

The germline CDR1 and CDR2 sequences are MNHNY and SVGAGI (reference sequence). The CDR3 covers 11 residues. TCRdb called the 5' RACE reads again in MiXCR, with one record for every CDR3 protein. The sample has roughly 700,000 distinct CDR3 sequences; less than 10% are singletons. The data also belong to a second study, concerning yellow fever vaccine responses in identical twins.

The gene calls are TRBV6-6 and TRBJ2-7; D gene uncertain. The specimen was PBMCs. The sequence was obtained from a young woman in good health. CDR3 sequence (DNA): TGTGCCAGCAGTTACTCCGACGAGCAGTACTTC. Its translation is CASSYSDEQYF.